The T cell receptor beta chain under discussion was sequenced for a study of blood T cells in healthy people across ages. This clonotype was counted a few times. Its matching antigen is unknown. The CDR3 spans 13 residues. Germline V gives CDR1 SNHLY, CDR2 FYNNEI. Trimming cost V 7 bases and J 1 base, with 10 bases left between them. Together with a sample-barcoded 5' primer, a J-beta primer mix was included in a second PCR lasting roughly 6 to 12 cycles. TCRdb independently ran MiXCR on the 5' RACE reads; one entry per CDR3 protein. The sample shows just under 900,000 distinct CDR3 sequences, more than 25% of them seen only once. Broader study findings: Across samples, TCR beta diversity tracked strongly with naive T cell percentage. In older individuals, TCR beta diversity per million T cells was lower, falling roughly linearly with age. Higher diversity and more naive CD4+ cells were features of long-lived donors, compared to aged donors.

The TCR sequence derives from a woman of 80 years or more in good health. V usage is TRBV2 and J usage is TRBJ1-2; D gene ambiguous. The sample was blood. CDR3 DNA sequence: TGTGCCAGCAACCCAGCGATTAACTATGGCTACACCTTC. Its protein is CASNPAINYGYTF. The entire variable domain, with the rest obtained from reference TRBV2 and TRBJ1-2, is as follows: EPEVTQTPSHQVTQMGQEVILRCVPISNHLYFYWYRQILGQKVEFLVSFYNNEISEKSEIFDDQFSVERPDGSNFTLKIRSTKLEDSAMYFCASNPAINYGYTFGSGTRLTVV.